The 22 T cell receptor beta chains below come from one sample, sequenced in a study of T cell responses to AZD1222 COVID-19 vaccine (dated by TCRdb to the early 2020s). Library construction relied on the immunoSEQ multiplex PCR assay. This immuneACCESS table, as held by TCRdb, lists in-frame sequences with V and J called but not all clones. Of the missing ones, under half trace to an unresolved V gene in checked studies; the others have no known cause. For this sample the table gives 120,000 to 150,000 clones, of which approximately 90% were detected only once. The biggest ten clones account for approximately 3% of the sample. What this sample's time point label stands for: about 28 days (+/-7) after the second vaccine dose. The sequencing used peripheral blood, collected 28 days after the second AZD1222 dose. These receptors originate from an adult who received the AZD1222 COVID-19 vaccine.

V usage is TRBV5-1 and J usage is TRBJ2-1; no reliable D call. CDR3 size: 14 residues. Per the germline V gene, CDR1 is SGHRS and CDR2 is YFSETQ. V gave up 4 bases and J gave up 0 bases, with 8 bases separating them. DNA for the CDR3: TGCGCCAGCAGCCTCTTGAGCTCCTACAATGAGCAGTTCTTC. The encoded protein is CASSLLSSYNEQFF.

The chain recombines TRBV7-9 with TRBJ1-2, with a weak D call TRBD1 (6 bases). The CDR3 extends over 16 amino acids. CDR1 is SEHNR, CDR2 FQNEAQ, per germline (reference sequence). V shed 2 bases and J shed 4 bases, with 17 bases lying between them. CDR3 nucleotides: TGTGCCAGCAGCTTAACCCCAAGTCGCAGGGGCTATGGCTACACCTTC. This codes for CASSLTPSRRGYGYTF.

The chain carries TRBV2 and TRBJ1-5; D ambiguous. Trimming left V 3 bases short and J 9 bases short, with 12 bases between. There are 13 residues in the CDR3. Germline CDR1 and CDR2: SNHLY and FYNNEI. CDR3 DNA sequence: TGTGCCAGCAGTGACGTTCCAGGAGGGCCCCAGCATTTT. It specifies CASSDVPGGPQHF.

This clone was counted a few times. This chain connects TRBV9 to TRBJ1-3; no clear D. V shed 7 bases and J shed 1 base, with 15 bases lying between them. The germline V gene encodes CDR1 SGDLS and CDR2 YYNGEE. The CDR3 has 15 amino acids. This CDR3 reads CASASSRRSGNTIYF. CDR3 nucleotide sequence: TGTGCCAGCGCCTCCAGTCGACGGTCTGGAAACACCATATATTTT.

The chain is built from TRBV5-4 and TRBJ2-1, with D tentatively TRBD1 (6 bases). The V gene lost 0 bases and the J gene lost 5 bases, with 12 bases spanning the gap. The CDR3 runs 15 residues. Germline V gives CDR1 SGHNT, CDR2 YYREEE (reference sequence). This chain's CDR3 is CASSLGGHRDNEQFF. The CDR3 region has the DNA TGTGCCAGCAGCTTGGGGGGCCACAGGGACAATGAGCAGTTCTTC. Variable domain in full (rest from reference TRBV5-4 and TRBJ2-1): ETGVTQSPTHLIKTRGQQVTLRCSSQSGHNTVSWYQQALGQGPQFIFQYYREEENGRGNFPPRFSGLQFPNYSSELNVNALELDDSALYLCASSLGGHRDNEQFFGPGTRLTVL.

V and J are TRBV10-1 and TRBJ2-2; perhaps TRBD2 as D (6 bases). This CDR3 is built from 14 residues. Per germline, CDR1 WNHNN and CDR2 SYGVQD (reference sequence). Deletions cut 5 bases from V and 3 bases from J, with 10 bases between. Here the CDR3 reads CASSSGGDTGELFF. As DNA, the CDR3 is TGCGCCAGCAGTTCTGGAGGGGACACCGGGGAGCTGTTTTTT.

CDR3 nucleotides: TGCGCCAGCAGCAAAGGTATTGGAAACACCATATATTTT. This sequence encodes CASSKGIGNTIYF. The rearrangement joins TRBV4-1 to TRBJ1-3; no clear D. The germline CDR1 and CDR2 sequences are MGHRA and YSYEKL. The CDR3 is 13 residues long. V dropped 5 bases and J dropped 3 bases, with 8 bases sitting between them.

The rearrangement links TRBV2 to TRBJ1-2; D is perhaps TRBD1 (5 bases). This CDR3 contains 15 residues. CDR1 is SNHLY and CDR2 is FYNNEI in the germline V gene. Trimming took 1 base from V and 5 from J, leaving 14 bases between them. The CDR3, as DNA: TGTGCCAGCAGTGAAGATCCCCAGGGTGGTTATGGCTACACCTTC. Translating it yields CASSEDPQGGYGYTF. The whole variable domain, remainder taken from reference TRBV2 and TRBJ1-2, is EPEVTQTPSHQVTQMGQEVILRCVPISNHLYFYWYRQILGQKVEFLVSFYNNEISEKSEIFDDQFSVERPDGSNFTLKIRSTKLEDSAMYFCASSEDPQGGYGYTFGSGTRLTVV.

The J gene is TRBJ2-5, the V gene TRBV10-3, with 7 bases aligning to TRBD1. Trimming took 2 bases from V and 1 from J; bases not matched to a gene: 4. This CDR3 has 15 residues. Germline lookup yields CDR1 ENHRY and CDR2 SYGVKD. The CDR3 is CAISEGDRFQETQYF. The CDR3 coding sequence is TGTGCCATCAGTGAGGGGGACAGATTCCAAGAGACCCAGTACTTC.

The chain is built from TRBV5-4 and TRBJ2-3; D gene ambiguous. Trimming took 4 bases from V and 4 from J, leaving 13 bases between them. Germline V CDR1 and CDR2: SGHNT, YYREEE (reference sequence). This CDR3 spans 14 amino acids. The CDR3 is CASSPRVEADTQYF. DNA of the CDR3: TGTGCCAGCAGCCCTCGGGTAGAAGCAGATACGCAGTATTTT.

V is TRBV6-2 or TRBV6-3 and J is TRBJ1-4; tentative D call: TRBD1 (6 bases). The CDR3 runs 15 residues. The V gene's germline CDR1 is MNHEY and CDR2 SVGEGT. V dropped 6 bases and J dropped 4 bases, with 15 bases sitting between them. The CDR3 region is CASSLQGQINEKLFF. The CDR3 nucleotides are TGTGCCAGCAGCCTCCAAGGACAGATTAATGAAAAACTGTTTTTT.

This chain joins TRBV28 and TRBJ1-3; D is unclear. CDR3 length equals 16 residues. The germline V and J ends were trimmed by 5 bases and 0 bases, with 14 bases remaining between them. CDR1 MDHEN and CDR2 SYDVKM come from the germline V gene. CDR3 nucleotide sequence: TGTGCCAGCAGTGGGGTCGGATTTAGCTCTGGAAACACCATATATTTT. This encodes CASSGVGFSSGNTIYF.

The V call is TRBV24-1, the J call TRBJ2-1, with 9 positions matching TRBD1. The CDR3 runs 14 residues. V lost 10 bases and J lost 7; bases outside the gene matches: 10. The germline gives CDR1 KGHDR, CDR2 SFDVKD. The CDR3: CATSAGQGLNEQFF. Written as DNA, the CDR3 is TGTGCCACTTCCGCGGGACAGGGCCTAAATGAGCAGTTCTTC.

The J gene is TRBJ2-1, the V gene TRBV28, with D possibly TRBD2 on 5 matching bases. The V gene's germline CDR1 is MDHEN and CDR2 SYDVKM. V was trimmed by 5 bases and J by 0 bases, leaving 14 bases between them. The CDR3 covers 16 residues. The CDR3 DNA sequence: TGTGCCAGCAGTCCCTCTCCCGGGGTCTCCTACAATGAGCAGTTCTTC. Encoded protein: CASSPSPGVSYNEQFF.

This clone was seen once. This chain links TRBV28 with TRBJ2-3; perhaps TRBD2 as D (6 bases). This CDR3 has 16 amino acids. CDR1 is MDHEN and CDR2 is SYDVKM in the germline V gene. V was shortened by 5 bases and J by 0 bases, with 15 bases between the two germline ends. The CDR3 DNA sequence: TGTGCCAGCAGTCCCTTTCCAGGGACTAGCACAGATACGCAGTATTTT. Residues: CASSPFPGTSTDTQYF.

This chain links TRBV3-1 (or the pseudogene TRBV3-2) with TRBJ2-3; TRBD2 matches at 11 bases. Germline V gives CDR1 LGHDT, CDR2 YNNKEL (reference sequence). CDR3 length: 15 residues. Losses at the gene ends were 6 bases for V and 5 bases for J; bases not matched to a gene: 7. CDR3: CASRLLSGGGDTQYF. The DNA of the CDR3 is TGTGCCAGCAGGCTACTTAGCGGGGGGGGAGATACGCAGTATTTT.

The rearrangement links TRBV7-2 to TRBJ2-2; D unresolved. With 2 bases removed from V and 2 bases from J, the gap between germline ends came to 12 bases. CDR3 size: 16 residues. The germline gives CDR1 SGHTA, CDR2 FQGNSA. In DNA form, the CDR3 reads TGTGCCAGCAGCTTAATGAGTCTAGACAACACCGGGGAGCTGTTTTTT. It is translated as CASSLMSLDNTGELFF.

CDR3 DNA sequence: TGTGCCAGCAGCTTAGGGGACCCAAGGAGGAACACCGGGGAGCTGTTTTTT. Protein product: CASSLGDPRRNTGELFF. The V call is TRBV11-2, the J call TRBJ2-2; TRBD1 or TRBD2 may be the D gene (5 bases each). Germline-derived CDR1 and CDR2 are SGHAT and FQNNGV. The ends were cut back, 1 base at V and 1 base at J, with 13 bases in the middle. The CDR3 is made up of 17 amino acids. The full variable domain, rest sourced from reference TRBV11-2 and TRBJ2-2, is EAGVAQSPRYKIIEKRQSVAFWCNPISGHATLYWYQQILGQGPKLLIQFQNNGVVDDSQLPKDRFSAERLKGVDSTLKIQPAKLEDSAVYLCASSLGDPRRNTGELFFGEGSRLTVL.

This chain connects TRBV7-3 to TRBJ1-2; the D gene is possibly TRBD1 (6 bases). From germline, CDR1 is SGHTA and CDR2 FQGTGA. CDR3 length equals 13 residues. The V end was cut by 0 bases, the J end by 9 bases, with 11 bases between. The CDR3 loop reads CASSLTMGGRYTF. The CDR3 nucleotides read TGTGCCAGCAGCTTAACTATGGGGGGCCGCTACACCTTC.

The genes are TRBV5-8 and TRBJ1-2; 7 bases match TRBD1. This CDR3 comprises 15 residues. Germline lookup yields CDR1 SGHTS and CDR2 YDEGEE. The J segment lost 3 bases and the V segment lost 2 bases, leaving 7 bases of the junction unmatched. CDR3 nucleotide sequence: TGTGCCAGCAGCTTTAACAGGGGCGGGCACTATGGCTACACCTTC. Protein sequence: CASSFNRGGHYGYTF.

CDR3 in amino acids: CAWTAGGYEQYF. The DNA of the CDR3 is TGTGCCTGGACCGCCGGGGGCTACGAGCAGTACTTC. The chain carries TRBV30 and TRBJ2-7, with a possible D match to TRBD2 (6 bases). V was shortened by 4 bases and J by 3 bases, with 10 bases between the two germline ends. CDR1 is GTSNPN and CDR2 is SVGIG in the germline V gene (reference sequence). This CDR3 is built from 12 residues.

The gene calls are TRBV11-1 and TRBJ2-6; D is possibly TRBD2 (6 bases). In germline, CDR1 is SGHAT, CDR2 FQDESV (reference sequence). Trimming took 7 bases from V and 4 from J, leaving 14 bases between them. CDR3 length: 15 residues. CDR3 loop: CASTYGGGGANVLTF. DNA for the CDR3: TGTGCCAGCACTTACGGCGGAGGGGGGGCCAACGTCCTGACTTTC.